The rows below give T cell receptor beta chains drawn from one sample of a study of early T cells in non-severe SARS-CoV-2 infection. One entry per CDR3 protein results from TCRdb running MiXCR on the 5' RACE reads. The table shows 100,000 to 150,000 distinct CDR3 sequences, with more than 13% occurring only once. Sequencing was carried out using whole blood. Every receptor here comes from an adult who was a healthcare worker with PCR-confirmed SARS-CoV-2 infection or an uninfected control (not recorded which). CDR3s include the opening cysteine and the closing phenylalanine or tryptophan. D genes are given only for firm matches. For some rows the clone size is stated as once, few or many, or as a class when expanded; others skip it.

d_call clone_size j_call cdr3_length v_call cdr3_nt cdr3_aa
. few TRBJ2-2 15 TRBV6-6 TGTGCCAGCAGTTACCGGCTAGCTGGGACCGGGGAGCTGTTTTTT CASSYRLAGTGELFF
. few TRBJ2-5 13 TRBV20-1 TGCAGTGCTGTCTCGCAGCCCGAAGAGACCCAGTACTTC CSAVSQPEETQYF
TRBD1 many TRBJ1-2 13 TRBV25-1 TGTGCCAGCCGCCGGGACAGCTTCTATGGCTACACCTTC CASRRDSFYGYTF
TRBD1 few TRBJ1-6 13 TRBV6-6 TGTGCCAGCCAGGGACAGGCGGATTCACCCCTCCACTTT CASQGQADSPLHF
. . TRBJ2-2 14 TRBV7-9 TGTGCCAGCAGCTTAGGTGTGGTAGCCGGGGAGCTGTTTTTT CASSLGVVAGELFF
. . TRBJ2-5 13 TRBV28 TGTGCCAGCAGTTTCTCCAGATCAGAGACCCAGTACTTC CASSFSRSETQYF
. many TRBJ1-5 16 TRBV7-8 TGTGCCAGCAGCCTAGGACCGAGCTATAGCAATCAGCCCCAGCATTTT CASSLGPSYSNQPQHF
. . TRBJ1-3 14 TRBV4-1 TGCGCCAGCAGCCAACTGGCCGGTGGAAACACCATATATTTT CASSQLAGGNTIYF
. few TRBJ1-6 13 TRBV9 TGTGCCAGCAGCGTAGGGACAGCTTCACCCCTCCACTTT CASSVGTASPLHF
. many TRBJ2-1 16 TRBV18 TGTGCCAGCTCACAAACGTCAGGTGGGGGAGTCGGTGAGCAGTTCTTC CASSQTSGGGVGEQFF
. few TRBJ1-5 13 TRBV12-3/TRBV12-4 TGTGCCAGCAGTCGACAGCGAAGACAGCCCCAGCATTTT CASSRQRRQPQHF
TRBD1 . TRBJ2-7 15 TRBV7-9 TGTGTCAGCAGCCCCTCCGGGACAGGGGGCAGCGAGCAGTACTTC CVSSPSGTGGSEQYF
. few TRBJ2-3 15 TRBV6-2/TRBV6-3 TGTGCCAGCAGCCCCGACAGTCTTCAGGGAGATACGCAGTATTTT CASSPDSLQGDTQYF